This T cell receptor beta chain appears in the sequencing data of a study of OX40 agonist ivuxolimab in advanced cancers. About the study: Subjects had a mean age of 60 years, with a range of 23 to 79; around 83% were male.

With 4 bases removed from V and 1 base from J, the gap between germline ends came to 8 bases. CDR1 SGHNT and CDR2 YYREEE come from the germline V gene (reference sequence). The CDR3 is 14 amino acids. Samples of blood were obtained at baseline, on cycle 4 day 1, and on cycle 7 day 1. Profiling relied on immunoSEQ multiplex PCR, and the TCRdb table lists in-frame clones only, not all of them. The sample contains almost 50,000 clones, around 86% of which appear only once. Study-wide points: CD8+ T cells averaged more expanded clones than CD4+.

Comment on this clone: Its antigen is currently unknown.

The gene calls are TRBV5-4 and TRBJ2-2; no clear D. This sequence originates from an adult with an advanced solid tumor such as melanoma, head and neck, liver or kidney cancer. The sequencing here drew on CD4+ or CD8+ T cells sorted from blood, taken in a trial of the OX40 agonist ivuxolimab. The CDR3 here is CASSLSENTGELFF. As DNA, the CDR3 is TGTGCCAGCAGCCTTTCGGAGAACACCGGGGAGCTGTTTTTT.